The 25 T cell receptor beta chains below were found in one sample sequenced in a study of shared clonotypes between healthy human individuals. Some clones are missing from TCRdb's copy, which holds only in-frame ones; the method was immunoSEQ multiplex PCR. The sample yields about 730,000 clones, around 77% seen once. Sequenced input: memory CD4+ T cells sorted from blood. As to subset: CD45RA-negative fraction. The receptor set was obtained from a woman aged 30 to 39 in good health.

In nucleotides, the CDR3 is TGTGCCAGCAGCTTTACGGGGGGCTACAATCAGCCCCAGCATTTT. It specifies CASSFTGGYNQPQHF. The gene calls are TRBV11-3 and TRBJ1-5; TRBD1 might be the D (6 bases). This CDR3 is built from 15 residues. Per germline, CDR1 SGHNT and CDR2 YENEEA. V was clipped by 3 bases and J by 3 bases, with 12 bases between them.

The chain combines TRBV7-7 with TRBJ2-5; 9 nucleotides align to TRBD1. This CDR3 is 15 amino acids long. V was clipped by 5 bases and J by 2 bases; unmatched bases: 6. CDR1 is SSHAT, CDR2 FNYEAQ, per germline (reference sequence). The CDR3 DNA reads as TGTGCCAGCAGCCCGACAGGGGGAAAACAAGAGACCCAGTACTTC. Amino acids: CASSPTGGKQETQYF.

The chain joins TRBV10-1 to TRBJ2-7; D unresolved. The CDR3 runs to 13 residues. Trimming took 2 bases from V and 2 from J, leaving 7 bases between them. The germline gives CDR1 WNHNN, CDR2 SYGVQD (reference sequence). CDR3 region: CASSERQTYEQYF. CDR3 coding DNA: TGCGCCAGCAGTGAGCGGCAAACCTACGAGCAGTACTTC.

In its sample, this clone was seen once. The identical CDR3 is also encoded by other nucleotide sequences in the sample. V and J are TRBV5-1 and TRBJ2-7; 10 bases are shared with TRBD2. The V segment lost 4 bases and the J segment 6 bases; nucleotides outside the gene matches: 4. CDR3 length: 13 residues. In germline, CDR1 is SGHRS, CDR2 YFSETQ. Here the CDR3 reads CASSLAGEGEQYF. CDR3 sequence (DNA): TGCGCCAGCAGCCTAGCGGGAGAGGGCGAGCAGTACTTC.

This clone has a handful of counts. The CDR3 is CASSLGGNEKLFF. The CDR3 DNA reads TGTGCCAGCAGCCTAGGGGGGAATGAAAAACTGTTTTTT. This chain links TRBV28 with TRBJ1-4; D might be TRBD1 (6 bases). The V end was cut by 6 bases, the J end by 5 bases, with 10 bases between. The CDR3 covers 13 residues. Per germline, CDR1 MDHEN and CDR2 SYDVKM. The variable domain in full, with the rest retrieved from reference TRBV28 and TRBJ1-4, is DVKVTQSSRYLVKRTGEKVFLECVQDMDHENMFWYRQDPGLGLRLIYFSYDVKMKEKGDIPEGYSVSREKKERFSLILESASTNQTSMYLCASSLGGNEKLFFGSGTQLSVL.

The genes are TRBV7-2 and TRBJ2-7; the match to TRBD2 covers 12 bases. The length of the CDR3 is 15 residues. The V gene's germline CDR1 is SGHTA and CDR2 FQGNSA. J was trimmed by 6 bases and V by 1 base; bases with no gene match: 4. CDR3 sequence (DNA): TGTGCCAGCAGCTTAGTGGCACTAGCGGGAGGCGAGCAGTACTTC. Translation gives CASSLVALAGGEQYF.

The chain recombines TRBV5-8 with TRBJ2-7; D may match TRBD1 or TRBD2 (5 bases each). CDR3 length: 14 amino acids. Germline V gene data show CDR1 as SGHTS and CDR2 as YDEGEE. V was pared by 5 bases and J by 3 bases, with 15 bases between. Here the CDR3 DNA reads TGTGCCAGCAGTTTCGCCCGGGACGGCTACGAGCAGTACTTC. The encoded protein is CASSFARDGYEQYF.

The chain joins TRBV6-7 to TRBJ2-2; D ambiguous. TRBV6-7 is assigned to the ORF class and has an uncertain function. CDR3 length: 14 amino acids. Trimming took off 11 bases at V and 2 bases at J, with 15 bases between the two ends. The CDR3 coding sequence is TGTGCCCCCTTGGTGGTCCTAAACACCGGGGAGCTGTTTTTT. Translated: CAPLVVLNTGELFF.

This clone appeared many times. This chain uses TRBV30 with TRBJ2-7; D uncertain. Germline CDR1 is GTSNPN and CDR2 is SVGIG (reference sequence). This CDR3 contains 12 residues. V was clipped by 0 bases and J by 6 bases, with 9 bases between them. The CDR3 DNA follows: TGTGCCTGGAGTGTAGGGTCGCCCGAGCAGTACTTC. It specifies CAWSVGSPEQYF. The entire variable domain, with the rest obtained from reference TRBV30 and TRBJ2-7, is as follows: SQTIHQWPATLVQPVGSPLSLECTVEGTSNPNLYWYRQAAGRGLQLLFYSVGIGQISSEVPQNLSASRPQDRQFILSSKKLLLSDSGFYLCAWSVGSPEQYFGPGTRLTVT.

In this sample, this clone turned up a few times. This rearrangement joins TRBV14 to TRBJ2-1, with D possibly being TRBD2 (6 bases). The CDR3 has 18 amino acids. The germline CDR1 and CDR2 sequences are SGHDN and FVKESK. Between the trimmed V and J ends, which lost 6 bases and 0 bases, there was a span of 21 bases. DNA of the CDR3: TGTGCCAGCAGTTTTAGCGGACGAACTCCGAACTCCTACAATGAGCAGTTCTTC. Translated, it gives CASSFSGRTPNSYNEQFF.

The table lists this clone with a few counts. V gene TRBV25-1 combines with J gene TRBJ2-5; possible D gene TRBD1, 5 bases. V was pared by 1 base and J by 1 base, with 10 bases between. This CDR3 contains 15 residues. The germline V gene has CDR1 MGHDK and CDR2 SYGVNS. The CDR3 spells CASSESAGPQETQYF. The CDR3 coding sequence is TGTGCCAGCAGTGAATCCGCAGGGCCCCAAGAGACCCAGTACTTC.

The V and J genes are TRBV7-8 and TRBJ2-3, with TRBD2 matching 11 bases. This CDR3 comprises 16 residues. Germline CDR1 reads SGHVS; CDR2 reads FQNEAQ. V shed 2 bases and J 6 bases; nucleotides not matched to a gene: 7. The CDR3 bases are TGTGCCAGCAGCTTAATGACTAGCGGGAACGGCGATACGCAGTATTTT. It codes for CASSLMTSGNGDTQYF.

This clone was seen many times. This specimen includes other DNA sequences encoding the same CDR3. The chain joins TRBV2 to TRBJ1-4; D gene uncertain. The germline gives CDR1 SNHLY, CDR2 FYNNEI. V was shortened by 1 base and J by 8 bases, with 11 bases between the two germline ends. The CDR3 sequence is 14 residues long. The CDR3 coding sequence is TGTGCCAGCAGTGAAGTCGGTCTCGGAGAAAAACTGTTTTTT. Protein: CASSEVGLGEKLFF.

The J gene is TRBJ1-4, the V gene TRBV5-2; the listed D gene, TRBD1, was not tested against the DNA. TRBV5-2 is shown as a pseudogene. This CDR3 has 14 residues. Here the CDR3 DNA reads TGTGCCAGCAGCCCCGACAGGGGGGGTGAAAAACTGTTTTTT. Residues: CASSPDRGGEKLFF.

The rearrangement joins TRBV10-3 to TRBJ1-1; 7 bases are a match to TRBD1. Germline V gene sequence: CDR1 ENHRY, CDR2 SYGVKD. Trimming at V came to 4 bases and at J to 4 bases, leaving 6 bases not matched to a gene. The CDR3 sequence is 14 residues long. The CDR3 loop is CAISGQGGGTEAFF. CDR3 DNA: TGTGCCATCAGTGGACAGGGAGGTGGCACTGAAGCTTTCTTT.

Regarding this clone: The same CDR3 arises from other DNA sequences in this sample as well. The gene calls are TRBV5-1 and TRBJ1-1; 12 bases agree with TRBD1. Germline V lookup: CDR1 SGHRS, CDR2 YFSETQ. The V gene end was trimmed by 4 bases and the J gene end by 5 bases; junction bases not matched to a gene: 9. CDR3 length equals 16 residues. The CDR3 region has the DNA TGCGCCAGCAGCCTAGGGACAGGGGGCCGGGGGACTGAAGCTTTCTTT. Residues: CASSLGTGGRGTEAFF.

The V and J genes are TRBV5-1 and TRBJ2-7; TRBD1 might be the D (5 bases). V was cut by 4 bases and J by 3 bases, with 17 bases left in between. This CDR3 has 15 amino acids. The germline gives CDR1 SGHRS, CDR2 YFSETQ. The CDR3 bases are TGCGCCAGCAGCGCTCCAGACAGCTCATTCTACGAGCAGTACTTC. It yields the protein CASSAPDSSFYEQYF. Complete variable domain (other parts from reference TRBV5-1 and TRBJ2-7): KAGVTQTPRYLIKTRGQQVTLSCSPISGHRSVSWYQQTPGQGLQFLFEYFSETQRNKGNFPGRFSGRQFSNSRSEMNVSTLELGDSALYLCASSAPDSSFYEQYFGPGTRLTVT.

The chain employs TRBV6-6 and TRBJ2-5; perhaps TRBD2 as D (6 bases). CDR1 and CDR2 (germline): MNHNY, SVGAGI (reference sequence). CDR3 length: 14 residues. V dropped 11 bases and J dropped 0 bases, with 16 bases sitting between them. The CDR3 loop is CASRPGANQETQYF. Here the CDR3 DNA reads TGTGCCTCGCGCCCGGGAGCCAACCAAGAGACCCAGTACTTC.

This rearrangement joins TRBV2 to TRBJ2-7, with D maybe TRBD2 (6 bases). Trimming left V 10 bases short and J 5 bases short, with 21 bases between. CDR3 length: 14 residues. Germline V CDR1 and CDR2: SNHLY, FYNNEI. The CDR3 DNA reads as TGTGCCACTCAAATGCAGGGACTGGTCGACGAGCAGTACTTC. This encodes CATQMQGLVDEQYF.

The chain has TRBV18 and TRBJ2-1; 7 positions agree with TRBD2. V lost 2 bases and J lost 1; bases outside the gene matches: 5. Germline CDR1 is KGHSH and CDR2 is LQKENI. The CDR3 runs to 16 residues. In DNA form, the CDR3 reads TGTGCCAGCTCACCATTCGAGCGGGAATCCTACAATGAGCAGTTCTTC. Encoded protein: CASSPFERESYNEQFF.

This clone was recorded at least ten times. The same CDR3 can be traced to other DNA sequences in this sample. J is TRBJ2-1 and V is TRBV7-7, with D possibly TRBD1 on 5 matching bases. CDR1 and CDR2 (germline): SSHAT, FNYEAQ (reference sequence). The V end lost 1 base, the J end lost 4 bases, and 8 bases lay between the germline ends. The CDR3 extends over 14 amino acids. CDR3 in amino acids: CASSLEGLYNEQFF. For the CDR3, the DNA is TGTGCCAGCAGCTTAGAGGGGCTGTACAATGAGCAGTTCTTC.

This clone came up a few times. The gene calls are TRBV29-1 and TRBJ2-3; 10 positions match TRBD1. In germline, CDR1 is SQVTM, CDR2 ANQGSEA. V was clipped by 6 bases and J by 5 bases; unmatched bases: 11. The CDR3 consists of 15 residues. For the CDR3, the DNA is TGCAGCGTGGGGACCGGGACAGGGGTTGGAGATACGCAGTATTTT. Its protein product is CSVGTGTGVGDTQYF.

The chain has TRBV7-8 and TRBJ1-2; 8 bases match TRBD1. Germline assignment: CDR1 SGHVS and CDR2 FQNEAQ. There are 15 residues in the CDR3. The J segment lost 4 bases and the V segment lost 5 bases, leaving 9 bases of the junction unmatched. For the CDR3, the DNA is TGTGCCAGCAGCGACCACAGGGGGAAAGGCTATGGCTACACCTTC. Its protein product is CASSDHRGKGYGYTF. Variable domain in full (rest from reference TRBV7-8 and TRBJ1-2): GAGVSQSPRYKVAKRGQDVALRCDPISGHVSLFWYQQALGQGPEFLTYFQNEAQLDKSGLPSDRFFAERPEGSVSTLKIQRTQQEDSAVYLCASSDHRGKGYGYTFGSGTRLTVV.

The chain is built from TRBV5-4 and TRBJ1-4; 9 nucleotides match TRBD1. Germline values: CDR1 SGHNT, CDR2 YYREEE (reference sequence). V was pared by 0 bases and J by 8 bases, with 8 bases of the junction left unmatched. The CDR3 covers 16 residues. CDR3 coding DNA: TGTGCCAGCAGCTTGGGCACAGGGGGCCCGGGAGAAAAACTGTTTTTT. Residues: CASSLGTGGPGEKLFF.

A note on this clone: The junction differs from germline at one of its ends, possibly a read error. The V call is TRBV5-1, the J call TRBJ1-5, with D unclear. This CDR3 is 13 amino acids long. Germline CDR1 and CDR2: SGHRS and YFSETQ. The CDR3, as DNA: TGCGCCAGCAGCCCCGGACCTAATCAGCCCCTGCATTTT. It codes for CASSPGPNQPLHF.